This T cell receptor beta chain is drawn from a study of CD8 T cells in ankylosing spondylitis. Regarding the study as a whole: Earlier work had already found some motif variants in reactive arthritis synovial fluid and blood. Enrichment of disease-linked clones was reportedly significant in matched ankylosing spondylitis synovial fluid.

There are many counts of this clonotype. Its antigen remains unknown. This CDR3 is 15 amino acids long. Trimming shortened V by 3 bases and J by 5 bases, and 11 bases separated the two germline ends. In TCRdb, the 5' RACE reads were re-called with MiXCR into one record per CDR3 protein. Of approximately 100,000 distinct CDR3 sequences listed, roughly 8.3% are singletons. The V gene is TRBV12-3 or TRBV12-4, the J gene TRBJ1-6; a weak D match, TRBD1 (6 bases). The sequenced material came from blood, either unsorted or a sorted T cell fraction (not recorded which). The source of this sequence is a male donor with ankylosing spondylitis or in good health (not recorded which). DNA of the CDR3: TGTGCCAGCAGTTTGGGACAACCAGATAATTCACCCCTCCACTTT. Its translation is CASSLGQPDNSPLHF.